This T cell receptor (beta chain) emerged from a study of shared clonotypes between healthy human individuals. Germline loops: CDR1 SGHKS, CDR2 YYEKEE (reference sequence). V dropped 5 bases and J dropped 5 bases, with 19 bases sitting between them. The CDR3 covers 15 residues. Naive CD45RA+ and memory CD45RA-negative subsets were split from CD4+ cells. Several immunoSEQ 96-well plates shared each subset's DNA, each plate a replicate. Generated by immunoSEQ multiplex PCR, the TCRdb table keeps only in-frame clones and is missing some. The sample holds around 1.5 million clones, 95% to 99% seen once. This TCR was recovered from a man aged 25-45 years in good health. The sequencing sample was made of naive CD4+ T cells sorted from blood. Subset meaning: CD45RA+ positively selected. The genes are TRBV5-5 and TRBJ1-2; D remains ambiguous. The CDR3 protein is CASRLRVSPPYGYTF. For the CDR3, the DNA is TGTGCCAGCAGATTGAGGGTCAGCCCTCCGTATGGCTACACCTTC.